Below are 17 T cell receptor beta chains sequenced from a single sample in a study of OX40 agonist ivuxolimab in advanced cancers. Generated by immunoSEQ multiplex PCR, the TCRdb table keeps only in-frame clones and is missing some. The sample includes 65,000 to 75,000 clones, 88% seen only once; the top ten take about 1%. The sample was CD4+ or CD8+ T cells sorted from blood, taken in a trial of the OX40 agonist ivuxolimab. These receptors originate from an adult with an advanced solid tumor such as melanoma, head and neck, liver or kidney cancer.

This clone was counted a single time. The V call is TRBV2, the J call TRBJ2-1; D is tentatively TRBD1 or TRBD2 (6 bases each). The CDR3 runs to 17 residues. Trimming took 10 bases from V and 6 from J, leaving 28 bases between them. Per the germline V gene, CDR1 is SNHLY and CDR2 is FYNNEI. The CDR3, as DNA: TGTGCCACCCTATTGGAGGGGGTGTTGGCTGACGGCAATGAGCAGTTCTTC. Its translation is CATLLEGVLADGNEQFF.

The J gene is TRBJ2-1, the V gene TRBV4-3; TRBD2 agrees at 8 bases. Germline CDR1 LGHNA, CDR2 YSLEER. Losses at the gene ends were 1 base for V and 6 bases for J; bases not matched to a gene: 8. This CDR3 spans 16 amino acids. The CDR3 here is CASSQVASGSFNEQFF. As DNA, the CDR3 is TGCGCCAGCAGCCAAGTAGCAAGCGGGAGTTTCAATGAGCAGTTCTTC.

The J gene is TRBJ2-5, the V gene TRBV28; 12 bases are a match to TRBD2. The V segment lost 7 bases and the J segment 7 bases; nucleotides outside the gene matches: 19. The CDR3 is 18 residues long. Germline CDR1 and CDR2: MDHEN and SYDVKM. CDR3 protein: CASTITGYRPSGRGTQYF. CDR3 nucleotides: TGTGCCAGCACCATTACAGGGTACCGGCCTAGCGGGAGGGGGACCCAGTACTTC.

V usage is TRBV5-6 and J usage is TRBJ2-5; 11 bases align to TRBD1. The CDR3 sequence is 16 residues long. The germline gives CDR1 SGHDT, CDR2 YYEEEE. The V segment lost 4 bases and the J segment 5 bases; nucleotides outside the gene matches: 10. CDR3: CASSTDWTGGWETQYF. CDR3 coding DNA: TGTGCCAGCAGCACCGACTGGACAGGGGGCTGGGAGACCCAGTACTTC.

The chain carries TRBV28 and TRBJ2-3, with 10 nucleotides matching TRBD2. Unmatched junction bases numbered 5, after V lost 4 bases and J lost 1 base. Germline values: CDR1 MDHEN, CDR2 SYDVKM. There are 16 residues in the CDR3. The CDR3 bases are TGTGCCAGCAGTTCCCCCGGGACTAGCGGCACAGATACGCAGTATTTT. Protein sequence: CASSSPGTSGTDTQYF.

This clone was detected a few times. The chain combines TRBV27 with TRBJ1-2; 7 bases match TRBD1. Germline CDR1 MNHEY, CDR2 SMNVEV (reference sequence). There are 14 residues in the CDR3. Trimming removed 3 bases from V and 8 bases from J; junction bases left unmatched: 9. CDR3 in DNA: TGTGCCAGCAGTTTTGGTGACAGGGTGGGAGGCTACACCTTC. Amino acid sequence: CASSFGDRVGGYTF.

The chain is built from TRBV9 and TRBJ2-3; D not certain. The CDR3 consists of 13 residues. The germline CDR1 and CDR2 sequences are SGDLS and YYNGEE. Trimming shortened V by 3 bases and J by 3 bases, and 8 bases separated the two germline ends. The CDR3 DNA reads TGTGCCAGCAGCGGACTGAGTACAGATACGCAGTATTTT. Encoded protein: CASSGLSTDTQYF.

The J gene is TRBJ2-1, the V gene TRBV4-1, with 10 bases matching TRBD2. The V and J ends lost 1 base and 7 bases, in that order; junction bases with no gene match: 10. The germline V gene has CDR1 MGHRA and CDR2 YSYEKL. CDR3 size: 17 residues. CDR3 coding DNA: TGCGCCAGCAGCCAAGCTCTTCTAGCGGGGGCTCGGAATGAGCAGTTCTTC. This codes for CASSQALLAGARNEQFF.

This chain uses TRBV4-1 with TRBJ2-7, with D perhaps TRBD2 (5 bases). Trimming took off 1 base at V and 0 bases at J, with 13 bases between the two ends. CDR3 size: 16 residues. CDR1 is MGHRA and CDR2 is YSYEKL in the germline V gene. The CDR3, as DNA: TGCGCCAGCAGCCAAGTGGATTTGGGAGTCTCCTACGAGCAGTACTTC. Translated: CASSQVDLGVSYEQYF.

The genes are TRBV19 and TRBJ2-4, with D maybe TRBD1 (5 bases). This CDR3 has 15 amino acids. Germline V gene data show CDR1 as LNHDA and CDR2 as SQIVND (reference sequence). V was shortened by 9 bases and J by 4 bases, with 19 bases between the two germline ends. This CDR3 is CASGYRSLDKNIQYF. As DNA, the CDR3 is TGTGCCAGCGGGTACAGGTCTTTGGATAAAAACATTCAGTACTTC. Drawing the rest from reference TRBV19 and TRBJ2-4, the complete variable domain is DGGITQSPKYLFRKEGQNVTLSCEQNLNHDAMYWYRQDPGQGLRLIYYSQIVNDFQKGDIAEGYSVSREKKESFPLTVTSAQKNPTAFYLCASGYRSLDKNIQYFGAGTRLSVL.

V and J are TRBV5-4 and TRBJ2-1, with a tentative D call TRBD2 (5 bases). CDR1 and CDR2 (germline): SGHNT, YYREEE (reference sequence). V was cut by 2 bases and J by 8 bases, with 8 bases left in between. CDR3 length: 12 amino acids. Written as DNA, the CDR3 is TGTGCCAGCAGCTTCCAGGAGGATGAGCAGTTCTTC. Amino acids: CASSFQEDEQFF.

This chain joins TRBV2 and TRBJ2-5; maybe TRBD2 (7 bases). CDR1 is SNHLY and CDR2 is FYNNEI in the germline V gene. The CDR3 consists of 14 residues. V lost 2 bases, J lost 9 bases, and 16 bases lay in between. The CDR3 region has the DNA TGTGCCAGCAGTGAATCGTCCCTGGGGGGGCCCCAGTACTTC. It codes for CASSESSLGGPQYF. The whole variable domain, filled in from reference TRBV2 and TRBJ2-5, reads EPEVTQTPSHQVTQMGQEVILRCVPISNHLYFYWYRQILGQKVEFLVSFYNNEISEKSEIFDDQFSVERPDGSNFTLKIRSTKLEDSAMYFCASSESSLGGPQYFGPGTRLLVL.

The V and J genes are TRBV5-1 and TRBJ2-1; the match to TRBD2 covers 15 bases. CDR3 length equals 17 residues. The junction had 11 bases not matched to a gene; V was cut back by 4 bases and J by 9 bases. The V gene's germline CDR1 is SGHRS and CDR2 YFSETQ. CDR3 bases: TGCGCCAGCAGCCCGCCGGGGACTAGCGGGAGGTTGGTTGAGCAGTTCTTC. This translates into CASSPPGTSGRLVEQFF.

The chain has TRBV7-3 and TRBJ1-2, with 7 bases aligning to TRBD1. The CDR3 extends over 14 amino acids. Germline CDR1 SGHTA, CDR2 FQGTGA. V lost 6 bases to trimming and J lost 5 bases; unmatched junction nucleotides: 9. CDR3 region: CASRTQGTQYGYTF. CDR3 nucleotides: TGTGCCAGCAGGACACAGGGGACCCAATATGGCTACACCTTC.

The chain has TRBV4-2 and TRBJ2-1; 7 positions match TRBD2. The CDR3 extends over 16 amino acids. Germline values: CDR1 LGHNA, CDR2 YNFKEQ. Unmatched junction bases numbered 6, after V lost 0 bases and J lost 4 bases. The CDR3 nucleotides read TGTGCCAGCAGCCAAGATGGAGCGGGAAGTTACAATGAGCAGTTCTTC. Residues: CASSQDGAGSYNEQFF.

The chain links TRBV7-9 to TRBJ2-7; the D is unclear. The CDR3 spans 14 residues. Germline V gene lookup returns CDR1 SEHNR and CDR2 FQNEAQ (reference sequence). V dropped 1 base and J dropped 2 bases, with 9 bases sitting between them. For the CDR3, the DNA is TGTGCCAGCAGCTTAGTAGCCGCCCCCTACGAGCAGTACTTC. Translation: CASSLVAAPYEQYF.

The table lists this clone with a count of one. V usage is TRBV5-1 and J usage is TRBJ2-7; no definite D call. V lost 2 bases to trimming and J lost 2 bases, with 11 bases between them. In germline, CDR1 is SGHRS, CDR2 YFSETQ. The CDR3 runs to 14 residues. DNA of the CDR3: TGCGCCAGCAGCTTTTTGACTGCGACCTACGAGCAGTACTTC. Translated, it gives CASSFLTATYEQYF.